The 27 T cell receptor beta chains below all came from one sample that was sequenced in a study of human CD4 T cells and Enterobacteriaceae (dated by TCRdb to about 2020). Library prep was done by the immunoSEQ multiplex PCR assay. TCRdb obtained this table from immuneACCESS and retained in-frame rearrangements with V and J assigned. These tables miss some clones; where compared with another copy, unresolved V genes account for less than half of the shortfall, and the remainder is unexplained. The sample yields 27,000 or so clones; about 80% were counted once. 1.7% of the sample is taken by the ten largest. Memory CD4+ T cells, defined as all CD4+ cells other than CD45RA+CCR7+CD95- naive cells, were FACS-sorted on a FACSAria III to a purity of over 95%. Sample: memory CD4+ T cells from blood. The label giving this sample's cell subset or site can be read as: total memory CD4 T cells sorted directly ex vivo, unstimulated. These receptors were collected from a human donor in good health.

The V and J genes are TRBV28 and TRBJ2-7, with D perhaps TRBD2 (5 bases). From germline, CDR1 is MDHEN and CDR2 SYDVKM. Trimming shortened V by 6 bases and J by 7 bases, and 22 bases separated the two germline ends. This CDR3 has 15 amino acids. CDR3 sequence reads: CASRDTEAAKGEQYF. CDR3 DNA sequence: TGTGCCAGCAGAGATACCGAAGCGGCCAAGGGAGAGCAGTACTTC.

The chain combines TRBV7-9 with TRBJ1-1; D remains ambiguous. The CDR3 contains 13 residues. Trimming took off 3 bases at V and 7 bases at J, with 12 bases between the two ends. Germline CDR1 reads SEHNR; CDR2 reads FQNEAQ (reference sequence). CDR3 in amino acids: CASSLNSDGEAFF. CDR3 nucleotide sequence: TGTGCCAGCAGCTTGAACTCAGACGGTGAAGCTTTCTTT.

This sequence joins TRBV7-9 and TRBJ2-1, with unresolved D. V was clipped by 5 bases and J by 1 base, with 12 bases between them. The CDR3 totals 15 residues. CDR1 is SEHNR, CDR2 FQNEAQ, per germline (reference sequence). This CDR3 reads CASSPSTPSYNEQFF. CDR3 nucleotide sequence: TGTGCCAGCAGCCCCTCGACTCCGTCCTACAATGAGCAGTTCTTC.

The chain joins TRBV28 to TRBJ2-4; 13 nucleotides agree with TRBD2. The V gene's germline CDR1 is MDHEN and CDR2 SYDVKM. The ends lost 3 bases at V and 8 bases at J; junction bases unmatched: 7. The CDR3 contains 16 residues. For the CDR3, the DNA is TGTGCCAGCAGTTTGGGGACTAGCGGGGCGAGGGACATTCAGTACTTC. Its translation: CASSLGTSGARDIQYF.

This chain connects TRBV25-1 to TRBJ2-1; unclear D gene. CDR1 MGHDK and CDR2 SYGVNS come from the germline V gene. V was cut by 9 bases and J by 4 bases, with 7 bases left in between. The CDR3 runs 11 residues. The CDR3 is CASNQYNEQFF. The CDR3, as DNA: TGTGCCAGTAACCAGTACAATGAGCAGTTCTTC. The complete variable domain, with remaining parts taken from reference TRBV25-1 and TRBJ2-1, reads EADIYQTPRYLVIGTGKKITLECSQTMGHDKMYWYQQDPGMELHLIHYSYGVNSTEKGDLSSESTVSRIRTEHFPLTLESARPSHTSQYLCASNQYNEQFFGPGTRLTVL.

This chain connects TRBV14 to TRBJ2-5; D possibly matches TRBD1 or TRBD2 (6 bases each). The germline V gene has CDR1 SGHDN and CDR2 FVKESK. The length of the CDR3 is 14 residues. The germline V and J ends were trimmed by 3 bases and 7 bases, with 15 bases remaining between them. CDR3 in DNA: TGTGCCAGCAGCCAGCCTAGGTGGGGGGCGACCCAGTACTTC. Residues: CASSQPRWGATQYF.

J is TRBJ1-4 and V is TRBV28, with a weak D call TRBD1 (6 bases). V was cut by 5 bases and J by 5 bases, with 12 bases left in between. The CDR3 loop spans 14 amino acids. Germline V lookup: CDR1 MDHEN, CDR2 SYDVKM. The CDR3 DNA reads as TGTGCCAGCAGTGAACAGGGTCGGAATGAAAAACTGTTTTTT. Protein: CASSEQGRNEKLFF. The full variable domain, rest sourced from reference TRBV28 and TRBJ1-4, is DVKVTQSSRYLVKRTGEKVFLECVQDMDHENMFWYRQDPGLGLRLIYFSYDVKMKEKGDIPEGYSVSREKKERFSLILESASTNQTSMYLCASSEQGRNEKLFFGSGTQLSVL.

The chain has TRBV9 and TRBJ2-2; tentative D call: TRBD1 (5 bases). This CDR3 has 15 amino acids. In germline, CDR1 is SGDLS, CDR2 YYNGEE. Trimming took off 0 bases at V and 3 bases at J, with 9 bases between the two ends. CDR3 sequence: CASSVERGYTGELFF. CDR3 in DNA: TGTGCCAGCAGCGTAGAAAGGGGATACACCGGGGAGCTGTTTTTT.

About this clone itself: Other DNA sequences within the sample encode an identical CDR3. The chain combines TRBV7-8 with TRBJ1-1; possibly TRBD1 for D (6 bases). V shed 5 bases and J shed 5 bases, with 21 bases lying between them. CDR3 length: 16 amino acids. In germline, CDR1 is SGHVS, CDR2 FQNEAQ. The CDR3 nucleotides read TGTGCCAGCAGCCTAGGAGGACGGGGGCGTCGGACTGAAGCTTTCTTT. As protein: CASSLGGRGRRTEAFF.

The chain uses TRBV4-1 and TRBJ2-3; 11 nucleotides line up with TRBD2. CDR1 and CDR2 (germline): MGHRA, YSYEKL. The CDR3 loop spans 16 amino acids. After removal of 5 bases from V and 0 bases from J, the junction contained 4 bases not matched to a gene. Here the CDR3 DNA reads TGCGCCAGCAGCTATCGGACTAGCGGGAGCACAGATACGCAGTATTTT. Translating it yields CASSYRTSGSTDTQYF.

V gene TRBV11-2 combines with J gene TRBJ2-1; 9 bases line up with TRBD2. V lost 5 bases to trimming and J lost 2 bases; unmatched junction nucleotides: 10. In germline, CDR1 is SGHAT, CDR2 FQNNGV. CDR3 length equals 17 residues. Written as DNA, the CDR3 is TGTGCCAGCAGCGCCAGACTAGCGGACGGGCCCTACAATGAGCAGTTCTTC. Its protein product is CASSARLADGPYNEQFF.

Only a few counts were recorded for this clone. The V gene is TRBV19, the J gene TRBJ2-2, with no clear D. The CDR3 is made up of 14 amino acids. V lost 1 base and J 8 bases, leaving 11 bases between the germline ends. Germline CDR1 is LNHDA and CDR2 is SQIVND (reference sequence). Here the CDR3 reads CASSIAVPSGELFF. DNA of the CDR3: TGTGCCAGTAGTATAGCGGTCCCCTCTGGGGAGCTGTTTTTT.

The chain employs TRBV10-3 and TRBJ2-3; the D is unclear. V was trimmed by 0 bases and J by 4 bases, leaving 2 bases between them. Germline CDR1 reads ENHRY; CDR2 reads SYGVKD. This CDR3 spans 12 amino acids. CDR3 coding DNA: TGTGCCATCAGTGAGTCGGCAGATACGCAGTATTTT. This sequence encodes CAISESADTQYF.

The CDR3 DNA reads as TGCAGTGCTAGAGTCCCGTTTGAGCAGTTCTTC. Protein product: CSARVPFEQFF. This chain links TRBV20-1 with TRBJ2-1, with unresolved D. This CDR3 comprises 11 residues. V lost 1 base, J lost 9 bases, and 7 bases lay in between. CDR1 DFQATT and CDR2 SNEGSKA come from the germline V gene (reference sequence).

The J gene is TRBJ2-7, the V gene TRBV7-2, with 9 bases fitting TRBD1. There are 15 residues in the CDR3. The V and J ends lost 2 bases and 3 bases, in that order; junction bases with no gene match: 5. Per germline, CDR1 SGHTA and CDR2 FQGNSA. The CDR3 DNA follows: TGTGCCAGCAGCTTACTTGACAGGGGGGACTACGAGCAGTACTTC. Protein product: CASSLLDRGDYEQYF. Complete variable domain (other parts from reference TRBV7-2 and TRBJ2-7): GAGVSQSPSNKVTEKGKDVELRCDPISGHTALYWYRQSLGQGLEFLIYFQGNSAPDKSGLPSDRFSAERTGGSVSTLTIQRTQQEDSAVYLCASSLLDRGDYEQYFGPGTRLTVT.

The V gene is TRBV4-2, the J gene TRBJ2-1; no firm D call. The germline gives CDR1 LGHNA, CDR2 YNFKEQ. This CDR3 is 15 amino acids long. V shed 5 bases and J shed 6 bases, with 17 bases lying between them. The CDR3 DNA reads TGTGCCAGCAGCTTCTCAGAGAGGCCCGGCAATGAGCAGTTCTTC. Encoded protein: CASSFSERPGNEQFF.

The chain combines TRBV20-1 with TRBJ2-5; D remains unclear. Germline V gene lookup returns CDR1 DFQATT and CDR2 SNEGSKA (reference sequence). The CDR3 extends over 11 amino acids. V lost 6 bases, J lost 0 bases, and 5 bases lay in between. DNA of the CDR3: TGCAGTGCCCAAAACCAAGAGACCCAGTACTTC. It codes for CSAQNQETQYF.

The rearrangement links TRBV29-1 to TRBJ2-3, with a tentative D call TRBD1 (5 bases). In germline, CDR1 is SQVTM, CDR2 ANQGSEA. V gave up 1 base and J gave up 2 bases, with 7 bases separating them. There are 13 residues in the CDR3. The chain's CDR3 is CSVEGGDTDTQYF. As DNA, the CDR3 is TGCAGCGTTGAAGGGGGCGACACAGATACGCAGTATTTT.

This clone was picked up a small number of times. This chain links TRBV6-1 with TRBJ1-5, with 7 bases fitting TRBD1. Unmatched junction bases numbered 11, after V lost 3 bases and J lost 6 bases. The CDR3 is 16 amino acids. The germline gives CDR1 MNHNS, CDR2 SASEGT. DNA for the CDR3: TGTGCCAGCAGTGACGGGAAGCAGGGGGATCGTCAGCCCCAGCATTTT. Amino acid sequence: CASSDGKQGDRQPQHF.

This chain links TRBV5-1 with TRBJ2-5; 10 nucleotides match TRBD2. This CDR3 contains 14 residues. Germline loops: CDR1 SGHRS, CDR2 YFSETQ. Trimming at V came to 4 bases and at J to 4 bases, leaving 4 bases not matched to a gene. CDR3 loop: CASSQGTSAETQYF. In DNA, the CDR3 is TGCGCCAGCAGCCAGGGGACTAGCGCAGAGACCCAGTACTTC.

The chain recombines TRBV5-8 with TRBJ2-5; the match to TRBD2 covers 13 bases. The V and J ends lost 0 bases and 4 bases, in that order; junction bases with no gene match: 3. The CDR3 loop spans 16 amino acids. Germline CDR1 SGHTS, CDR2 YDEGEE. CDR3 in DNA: TGTGCCAGCAGCTTGGGGACTAGCGGGAGTGCAGAGACCCAGTACTTC. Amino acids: CASSLGTSGSAETQYF. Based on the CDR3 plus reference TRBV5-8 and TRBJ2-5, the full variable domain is EAGVTQSPTHLIKTRGQQATLRCSPISGHTSVYWYQQALGLGLQFLLWYDEGEERNRGNFPPRFSGRQFPNYSSELNVNALELEDSALYLCASSLGTSGSAETQYFGPGTRLLVL.

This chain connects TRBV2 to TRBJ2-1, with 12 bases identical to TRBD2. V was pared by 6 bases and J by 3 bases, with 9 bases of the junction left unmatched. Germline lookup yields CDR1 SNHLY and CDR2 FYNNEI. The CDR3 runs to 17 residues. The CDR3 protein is CASSTRTSGNLYNEQFF. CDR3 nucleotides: TGTGCCAGCAGCACCAGGACTAGCGGGAACCTCTACAATGAGCAGTTCTTC.

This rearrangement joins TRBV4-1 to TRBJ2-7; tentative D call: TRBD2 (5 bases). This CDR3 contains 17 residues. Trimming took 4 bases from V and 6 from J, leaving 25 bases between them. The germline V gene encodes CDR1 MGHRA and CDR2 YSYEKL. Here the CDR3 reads CASSPIGGSFSIREQYF. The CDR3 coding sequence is TGCGCCAGCAGCCCGATCGGAGGTTCCTTCTCCATCCGCGAGCAGTACTTC.

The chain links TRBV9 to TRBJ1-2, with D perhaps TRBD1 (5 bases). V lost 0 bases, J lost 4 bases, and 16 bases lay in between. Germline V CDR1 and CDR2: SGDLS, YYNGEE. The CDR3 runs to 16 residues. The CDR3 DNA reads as TGTGCCAGCAGCGTAGCCGTTTCCGGGGGAATCTATGGCTACACCTTC. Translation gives CASSVAVSGGIYGYTF.

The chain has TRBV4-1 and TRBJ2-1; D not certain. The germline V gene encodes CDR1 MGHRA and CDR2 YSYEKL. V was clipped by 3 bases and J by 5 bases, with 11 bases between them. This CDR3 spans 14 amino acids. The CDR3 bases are TGCGCCAGCAGCCAGTTCGGGCGGAACAATGAGCAGTTCTTC. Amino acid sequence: CASSQFGRNNEQFF.

The CDR3 nucleotides are TGTGCCAGCAGCTTAGGCGGAATTTCCTACAATGAGCAGTTCTTC. The encoded protein is CASSLGGISYNEQFF. The chain has TRBV7-6 and TRBJ2-1, with D unresolved. The CDR3 is 15 amino acids. CDR1 is SGHVS and CDR2 is FNYEAQ in the germline V gene. The ends were cut back, 1 base at V and 1 base at J, with 8 bases in the middle. Together with reference TRBV7-6 and TRBJ2-1, the CDR3 gives the full variable domain: GAGVSQSPRYKVTKRGQDVALRCDPISGHVSLYWYRQALGQGPEFLTYFNYEAQQDKSGLPNDRFSAERPEGSISTLTIQRTEQRDSAMYRCASSLGGISYNEQFFGPGTRLTVL.

CDR3 amino acids: CASSISGMSTDTQYF. The CDR3 nucleotides read TGTGCCAGTAGTATCTCGGGGATGAGCACAGATACGCAGTATTTT. This chain uses TRBV19 with TRBJ2-3, with D tentatively TRBD2 (5 bases). The CDR3 is made up of 15 amino acids. V was cut by 3 bases and J by 0 bases, with 10 bases left in between. CDR1 is LNHDA, CDR2 SQIVND, per germline (reference sequence).